These 19 T cell receptor beta chains came from one sample sequenced in a study of blood T cell repertoires in COVID-19. Repertoires were generated with immunoSEQ multiplex PCR, while TCRdb's copy carries only in-frame clones and drops some. The data contain fewer than 350,000 clones, about 89% of them singletons. Sequenced: peripheral blood. These TCRs come from a man between 40 and 49 years old with acute or convalescent COVID-19.

This rearrangement joins TRBV6-1 to TRBJ1-1; no definite D call. Germline V gene data show CDR1 as MNHNS and CDR2 as SASEGT. The CDR3 covers 12 residues. Trimming cost V 2 bases and J 3 bases, with 4 bases left between them. The CDR3 region is CASSERDTEAFF. The CDR3 nucleotides read TGTGCCAGCAGTGAACGGGACACTGAAGCTTTCTTT.

The chain joins TRBV19 to TRBJ2-7; D remains unclear. Germline V gene lookup returns CDR1 LNHDA and CDR2 SQIVND (reference sequence). V was cut by 6 bases and J by 2 bases, with 14 bases left in between. The CDR3 is made up of 14 amino acids. The CDR3 sequence: CASSYSLSTYEQYF. CDR3 bases: TGTGCCAGTAGCTATAGTTTATCGACCTACGAGCAGTACTTC. Together with reference TRBV19 and TRBJ2-7, the CDR3 gives the full variable domain: DGGITQSPKYLFRKEGQNVTLSCEQNLNHDAMYWYRQDPGQGLRLIYYSQIVNDFQKGDIAEGYSVSREKKESFPLTVTSAQKNPTAFYLCASSYSLSTYEQYFGPGTRLTVT.

The chain joins TRBV7-3 to TRBJ1-2, with a possible D match to TRBD1 (5 bases). Looked up from germline, CDR1 is SGHTA and CDR2 is FQGTGA. This CDR3 has 13 residues. V was pared by 3 bases and J by 6 bases, with 11 bases between. CDR3 DNA: TGTGCCAGCAGCTTGAGTGTAGGGGATGGCTACACCTTC. As protein: CASSLSVGDGYTF.

This chain links TRBV4-1 with TRBJ2-7, with 8 bases matching TRBD2. With 0 bases clipped from V and 0 bases from J, the junction kept 10 bases outside the gene matches. Germline assignment: CDR1 MGHRA and CDR2 YSYEKL. The CDR3 contains 18 residues. CDR3 DNA: TGCGCCAGCAGCCAAGAGGAAGGGTCTAGCGGGTTCTCCTACGAGCAGTACTTC. Translating it yields CASSQEEGSSGFSYEQYF.

The chain employs TRBV7-3 and TRBJ2-3; 9 bases match TRBD1. The germline V gene encodes CDR1 SGHTA and CDR2 FQGTGA. With V trimmed by 5 bases and J by 4 bases, 7 bases remained unmatched. The CDR3 contains 15 residues. The CDR3 protein is CASSPGTGFADTQYF. The CDR3, as DNA: TGTGCCAGCAGCCCCGGGACAGGGTTCGCAGATACGCAGTATTTT. Full variable domain (rest looked up from reference TRBV7-3 and TRBJ2-3): GAGVSQTPSNKVTEKGKYVELRCDPISGHTALYWYRQSLGQGPEFLIYFQGTGAADDSGLPNDRFFAVRPEGSVSTLKIQRTERGDSAVYLCASSPGTGFADTQYFGPGTRLTVL.

This chain connects TRBV4-2 to TRBJ2-7; 11 nucleotides line up with TRBD1. The CDR3 sequence is 16 residues long. The V and J ends lost 5 bases and 3 bases, in that order; junction bases with no gene match: 9. Germline CDR1 and CDR2: LGHNA and YNFKEQ. This chain's CDR3 is CASSITAGQGDYEQYF. For the CDR3, the DNA is TGTGCCAGCAGCATCACCGCGGGACAGGGGGACTACGAGCAGTACTTC.

The chain has TRBV10-3 and TRBJ2-1, with 11 positions matching TRBD2. The CDR3 is made up of 15 amino acids. Trimming at V came to 4 bases and at J to 8 bases, leaving 7 bases not matched to a gene. CDR1 and CDR2 from the germline V gene are ENHRY and SYGVKD. The CDR3 region is CAISGSGGAADEQFF. The CDR3 DNA reads TGTGCCATCAGTGGTAGCGGGGGGGCCGCGGATGAGCAGTTCTTC.

The sample holds a few counts of this clone. The V and J genes are TRBV5-5 and TRBJ1-2; TRBD1 agrees at 7 bases. V shed 4 bases and J 2 bases; nucleotides not matched to a gene: 5. The CDR3 sequence is 14 residues long. CDR1 is SGHKS, CDR2 YYEKEE, per germline (reference sequence). The CDR3 bases are TGTGCCAGCAGCCATCAGACAGGGAACTATGGCTACACCTTC. It is translated as CASSHQTGNYGYTF.

The DNA for the CDR3 is TGCGCCAGCAGCCAATCCCGGGACTCGAGGGGCACAGATACGCAGTATTTT. Its translation is CASSQSRDSRGTDTQYF. The rearrangement joins TRBV5-1 to TRBJ2-3; tentative D call: TRBD2 (6 bases). Trimming removed 4 bases at V and 1 base at J, with 19 bases between. The CDR3 extends over 17 amino acids. Per the germline V gene, CDR1 is SGHRS and CDR2 is YFSETQ.

CDR3 coding DNA: TGCGCCAGCAGCTTGCTAGCGGGGGTACAAGAGACCCAGTACTTC. Protein product: CASSLLAGVQETQYF. The chain links TRBV5-1 to TRBJ2-5; TRBD2 aligns across 10 bases. The CDR3 is made up of 15 amino acids. Germline CDR1 reads SGHRS; CDR2 reads YFSETQ. The J segment lost 2 bases and the V segment lost 1 base, leaving 2 bases of the junction unmatched.

The rearrangement links TRBV3-1 (or the pseudogene TRBV3-2) to TRBJ1-6; D call uncertain. Germline V gene lookup returns CDR1 LGHDT and CDR2 YNNKEL (reference sequence). The CDR3 spans 14 residues. The germline V and J ends were trimmed by 4 bases and 7 bases, with 11 bases remaining between them. This chain's CDR3 is CASSPLAQNSPLHF. The CDR3 DNA sequence: TGTGCCAGCAGCCCCCTTGCACAGAATTCACCCCTCCACTTT.

The chain combines TRBV5-1 with TRBJ2-1, with a possible D match to TRBD2 (6 bases). This CDR3 is 17 amino acids long. Germline lookup yields CDR1 SGHRS and CDR2 YFSETQ. V lost 0 bases and J 1 base, leaving 14 bases between the germline ends. CDR3 coding DNA: TGCGCCAGCAGCTTGGAGAGGGGAGGCGGTTCCTACAATGAGCAGTTCTTC. Translation gives CASSLERGGGSYNEQFF.

CDR3 residues: CAWKGVSGGPHNEQFF. The CDR3 DNA reads TGTGCCTGGAAGGGGGTTAGCGGGGGGCCCCACAATGAGCAGTTCTTC. The chain links TRBV30 to TRBJ2-1; 10 nucleotides match TRBD2. Germline CDR1 reads GTSNPN; CDR2 reads SVGIG (reference sequence). The CDR3 consists of 16 residues. V lost 4 bases to trimming and J lost 5 bases; unmatched junction nucleotides: 11.

This chain joins TRBV30 and TRBJ2-2; D gene uncertain. The CDR3 length is 12 residues. V lost 0 bases to trimming and J lost 6 bases, with 5 bases between them. CDR1 and CDR2 (germline): GTSNPN, SVGIG (reference sequence). CDR3 residues: CAWSVLAGELFF. Written as DNA, the CDR3 is TGTGCCTGGAGTGTTCTAGCCGGGGAGCTGTTTTTT.

The gene calls are TRBV5-6 and TRBJ1-5; TRBD1 aligns across 11 bases. The junction had 9 bases not matched to a gene; V was cut back by 4 bases and J by 9 bases. Looked up from germline, CDR1 is SGHDT and CDR2 is YYEEEE. The CDR3 is made up of 15 amino acids. CDR3 sequence: CASSQGQGDLRPQHF. CDR3 nucleotides: TGTGCCAGCAGCCAGGGACAGGGGGATCTGAGGCCCCAGCATTTT. Based on the CDR3 plus reference TRBV5-6 and TRBJ1-5, the full variable domain is DAGVTQSPTHLIKTRGQQVTLRCSPKSGHDTVSWYQQALGQGPQFIFQYYEEEERQRGNFPDRFSGHQFPNYSSELNVNALLLGDSALYLCASSQGQGDLRPQHFGDGTRLSIL.

This clone was counted only a few times. The chain employs TRBV5-1 and TRBJ1-1; 7 nucleotides agree with TRBD1. Germline V gene data show CDR1 as SGHRS and CDR2 as YFSETQ. The V and J ends lost 0 bases and 5 bases, in that order; junction bases with no gene match: 4. This CDR3 is 14 amino acids long. In DNA, the CDR3 is TGCGCCAGCAGCTTGGAACAGGGGAGGACTGAAGCTTTCTTT. Translation gives CASSLEQGRTEAFF.

The V and J genes are TRBV30 and TRBJ1-6; TRBD1 matches at 7 bases. CDR1 and CDR2 (germline): GTSNPN, SVGIG (reference sequence). This CDR3 is built from 14 residues. Trimming at V came to 3 bases and at J to 6 bases, leaving 5 bases not matched to a gene. The CDR3, as DNA: TGTGCCTGGAGACTGACAGGGCCTAATTCACCCCTCCACTTT. It yields the protein CAWRLTGPNSPLHF.

This clone has more than one count but fewer than ten. The chain couples TRBV6-5 to TRBJ1-1, with D perhaps TRBD1 (6 bases). The V and J ends lost 2 bases and 2 bases respectively, with 9 bases between them. The germline V gene encodes CDR1 MNHEY and CDR2 SVGAGI. This CDR3 comprises 14 residues. The DNA of the CDR3 is TGTGCCAGCAGTTACAGGGGGATTAACACTGAAGCTTTCTTT. Translating it yields CASSYRGINTEAFF.

The chain recombines TRBV21-1 with TRBJ1-1. TRBV21-1 is listed as a pseudogene. The CDR3 spans 14 residues. In DNA, the CDR3 is TGTGCCAGCGGGCAGTTAGGGGGAGGGACTGAAGCTTTCTTT. This gives the protein CASGQLGGGTEAFF.